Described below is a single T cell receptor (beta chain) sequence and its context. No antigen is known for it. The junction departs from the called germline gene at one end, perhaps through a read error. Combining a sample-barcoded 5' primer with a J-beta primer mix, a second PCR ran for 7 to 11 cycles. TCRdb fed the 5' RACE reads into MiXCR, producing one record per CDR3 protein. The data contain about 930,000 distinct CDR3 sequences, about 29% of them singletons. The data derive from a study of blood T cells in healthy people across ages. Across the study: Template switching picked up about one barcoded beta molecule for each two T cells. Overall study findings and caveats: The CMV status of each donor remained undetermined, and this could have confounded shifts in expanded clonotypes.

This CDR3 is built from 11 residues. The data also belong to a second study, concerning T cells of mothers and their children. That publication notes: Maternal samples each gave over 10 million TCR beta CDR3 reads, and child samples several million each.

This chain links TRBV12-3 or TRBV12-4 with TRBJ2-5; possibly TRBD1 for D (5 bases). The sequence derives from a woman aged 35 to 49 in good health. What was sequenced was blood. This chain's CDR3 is CAGSWGSEQYF. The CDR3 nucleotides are TGTGCCGGCAGTTGGGGCTCTGAGCAGTACTTC.